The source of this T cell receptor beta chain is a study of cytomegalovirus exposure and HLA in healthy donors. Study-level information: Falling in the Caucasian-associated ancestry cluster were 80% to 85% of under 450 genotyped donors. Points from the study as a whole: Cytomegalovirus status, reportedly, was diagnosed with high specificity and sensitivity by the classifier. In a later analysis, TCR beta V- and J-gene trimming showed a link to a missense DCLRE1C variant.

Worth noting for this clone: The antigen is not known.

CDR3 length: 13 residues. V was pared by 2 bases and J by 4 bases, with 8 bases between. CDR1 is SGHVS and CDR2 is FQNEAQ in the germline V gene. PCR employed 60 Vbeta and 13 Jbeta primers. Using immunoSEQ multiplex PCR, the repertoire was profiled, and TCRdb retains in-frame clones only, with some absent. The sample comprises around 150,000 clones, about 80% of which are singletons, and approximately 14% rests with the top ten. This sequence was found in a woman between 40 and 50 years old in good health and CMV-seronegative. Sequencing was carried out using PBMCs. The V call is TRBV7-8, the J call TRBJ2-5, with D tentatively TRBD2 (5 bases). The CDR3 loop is CASSLTRIETQYF. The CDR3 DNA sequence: TGTGCCAGCAGCTTAACTAGGATAGAGACCCAGTACTTC.